These T cell receptor beta chains were read from a single sample in a study of shared clonotypes between healthy human individuals. Profiled with immunoSEQ multiplex PCR; TCRdb holds only in-frame clones, not every one. Of over 2 million clones listed, just under 95% are singletons. Material: naive CD4+ T cells from PBMCs. Source of these receptors: a man between 18 and 29 years old in good health. Some clones in this sample may be carry-over from other donors' samples. Both conserved end residues are part of each CDR3. A D gene is named only where the DNA matches it firmly. Clone size, where shown, is once, few, many, or a class for clones that have expanded.

v_gene	abundance	d_gene	len	j_gene	CDR3nt	CDR3aa
TRBV5-6	NA	NA	15	TRBJ1-5	TGTGCCAGCAGCTTACTTGGGGACAATAATCAGCCCCAGCATTTT	CASSLLGDNNQPQHF
TRBV4-3	once	NA	18	TRBJ2-2	TGCGCCAGCAGCCAAGACTCGGCGGGCTTGGCGAACACCGGGGAGCTGTTTTTT	CASSQDSAGLANTGELFF
TRBV10-3	NA	NA	15	TRBJ2-1	TGTGCCATCAGTGAGAGACGGGGCGTCTACAATGAGCAGTTCTTC	CAISERRGVYNEQFF
TRBV7-2	NA	NA	15	TRBJ1-2	TGTGCCAGCAGCTTAGAACGAGCAACCTACTATGGCTACACCTTC	CASSLERATYYGYTF
TRBV7-2	NA	TRBD1	17	TRBJ2-3	TGTGCCAGCAGCCAATTACAGGGGCGGCCGGGGAGAGATACGCAGTATTTT	CASSQLQGRPGRDTQYF
TRBV7-2	NA	NA	14	TRBJ2-7	TGTGCCAGCAGCTTAGTGTTTCCGTCCTACGAGCAGTACTTC	CASSLVFPSYEQYF
TRBV5-1	NA	NA	14	TRBJ1-2	TGCGCCAGCAGCTTGTCGGGCGAAACCTATGGCTACACCTTC	CASSLSGETYGYTF
TRBV10-2	NA	NA	13	TRBJ2-3	TGCGCCAGCAGATCCTCTAGCACAGATACGCAGTATTTT	CASRSSSTDTQYF
TRBV6-1	NA	NA	16	TRBJ1-3	TGTGCCAGCAGTGGAACAGTTCGCTACTCTGGAAACACCATATATTTT	CASSGTVRYSGNTIYF
TRBV7-8	NA	NA	10	TRBJ2-7	TGTGCCAGCAGCTTAGGGGACGGTATCTTC	CASSLGDGIF
TRBV4-1	NA	NA	14	TRBJ2-1	TGCGCCAGCAGCCAAGATCGACCGTACAATGAGCAGTTCTTC	CASSQDRPYNEQFF
TRBV5-4	once	NA	16	TRBJ2-1	TGTGCCAGCAGCTTGAAGGTTGGTACAGGGATCCATGAGCAGTTCTTC	CASSLKVGTGIHEQFF
TRBV5-1	NA	TRBD2	15	TRBJ2-1	TGCGCCAGCAGCTCACTAGCGGGAGGGGAAAATGAGCAGTTCTTC	CASSSLAGGENEQFF
TRBV27	NA	NA	15	TRBJ2-7	TGTGCCAGCAGTAGCAAAAAGGCGAGGCTCTACGAGCAGTACTTC	CASSSKKARLYEQYF
TRBV6-5	NA	NA	14	TRBJ2-7	TGTGCCAGCAGAATCGGCGTCCTCTCCTACGAGCAGTACTTC	CASRIGVLSYEQYF
TRBV28	NA	TRBD1	15	TRBJ2-7	TGTGCCAGCAGTCCTCCGGGACAGGGGGCTTACGAGCAGTACTTC	CASSPPGQGAYEQYF